The clone carrying this T cell receptor beta chain was counted only a few times. Its specificity is not known. Molecular-barcoded quantitative 5'-RACE produced these TCR beta libraries. TCRdb reprocessed the 5' RACE reads with MiXCR, giving one entry per CDR3 protein. Here the sample spans fewer than 400,000 distinct CDR3 sequences, approximately 15% being singletons. Germline lookup yields CDR1 MNHEY and CDR2 SMNVEV (reference sequence). Trimming at V came to 6 bases and at J to 11 bases, leaving 13 bases not matched to a gene. CDR3 size: 14 residues. This sample is drawn from a study of CD8 T cells in ankylosing spondylitis. Study outcomes and limitations: A TCR beta motif of eight highly homologous variants appeared characteristic of ankylosing spondylitis blood. Reportedly, significant enrichment of disease-linked clones occurred in matched ankylosing spondylitis synovial fluid. Disease-associated clones were CD8+ and fairly uncommon in peripheral blood.

The sample taken for sequencing was blood, either unsorted or a sorted T cell fraction (not recorded which). This receptor was obtained from a male donor with ankylosing spondylitis or in good health (not recorded which). V and J are TRBV27 and TRBJ1-5, with 7 bases identical to TRBD1. CDR3 loop: CASSRSSFDRAQHF. The CDR3 coding sequence is TGTGCCAGCAGCCGCAGCTCGTTTGACAGGGCCCAGCATTTT.